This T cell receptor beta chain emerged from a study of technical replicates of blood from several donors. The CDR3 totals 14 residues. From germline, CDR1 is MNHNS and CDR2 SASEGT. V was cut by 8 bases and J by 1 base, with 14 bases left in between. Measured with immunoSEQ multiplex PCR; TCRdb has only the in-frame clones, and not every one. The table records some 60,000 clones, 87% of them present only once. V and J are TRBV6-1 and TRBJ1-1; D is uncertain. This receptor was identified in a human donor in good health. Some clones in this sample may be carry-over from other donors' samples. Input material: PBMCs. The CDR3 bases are TGTGCCAGCCTGGAGTGGGTGAGGAACACTGAAGCTTTCTTT. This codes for CASLEWVRNTEAFF.